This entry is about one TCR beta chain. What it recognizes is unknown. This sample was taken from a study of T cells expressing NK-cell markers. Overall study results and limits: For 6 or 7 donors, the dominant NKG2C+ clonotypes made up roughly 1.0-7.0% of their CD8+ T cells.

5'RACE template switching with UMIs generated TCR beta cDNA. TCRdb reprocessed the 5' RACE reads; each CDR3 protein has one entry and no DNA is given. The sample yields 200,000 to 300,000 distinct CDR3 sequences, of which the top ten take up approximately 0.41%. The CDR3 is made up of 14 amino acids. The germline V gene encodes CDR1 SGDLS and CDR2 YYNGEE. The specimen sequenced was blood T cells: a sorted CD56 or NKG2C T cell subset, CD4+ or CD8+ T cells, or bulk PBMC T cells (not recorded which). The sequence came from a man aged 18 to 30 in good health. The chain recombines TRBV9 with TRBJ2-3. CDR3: CASSVLSVGDTQYF.